The entry below describes one T cell receptor beta chain. The data originate from a study of CD8 T cells in Susac syndrome. Random hexamers were used to reverse transcribe the RNA input (about 0.5 to 1 ug). MiXCR, run by TCRdb on the immunoSEQ multiplex PCR reads, gives a single entry per CDR3 protein. The table records 55,000 to 80,000 distinct CDR3 sequences, 93% of them present only once. With 4 bases clipped from V and 3 bases from J, the junction kept 6 bases outside the gene matches. This CDR3 contains 14 residues. Germline CDR1 MDHEN, CDR2 SYDVKM. TEMRA cells underwent FACS enrichment and CD8+ and CD4+ T cells underwent negative isolation.

The sample consisted of CD4+ T cells from PBMCs. This chain links TRBV28 with TRBJ2-7, with TRBD1 identical over 7 bases. The sequence was collected from a human donor with Susac syndrome. DNA for the CDR3: TGTGCCAGCAGTTCCCCCGGACAGGTCTACGAGCAGTACTTC. Translated, it gives CASSSPGQVYEQYF.